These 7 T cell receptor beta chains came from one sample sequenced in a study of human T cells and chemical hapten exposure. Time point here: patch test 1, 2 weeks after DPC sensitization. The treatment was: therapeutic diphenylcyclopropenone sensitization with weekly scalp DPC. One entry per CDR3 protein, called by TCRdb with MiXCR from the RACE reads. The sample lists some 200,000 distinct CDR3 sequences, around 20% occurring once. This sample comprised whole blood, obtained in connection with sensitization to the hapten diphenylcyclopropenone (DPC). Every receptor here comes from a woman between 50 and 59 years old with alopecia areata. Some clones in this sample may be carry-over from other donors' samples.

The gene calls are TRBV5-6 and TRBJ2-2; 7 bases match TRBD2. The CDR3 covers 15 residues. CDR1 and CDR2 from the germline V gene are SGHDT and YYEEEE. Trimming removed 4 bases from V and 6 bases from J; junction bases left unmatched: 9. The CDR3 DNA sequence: TGTGCCAGCAGCCGACTAGCCCGAGAGGCCGGGGAGCTGTTTTTT. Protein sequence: CASSRLAREAGELFF.

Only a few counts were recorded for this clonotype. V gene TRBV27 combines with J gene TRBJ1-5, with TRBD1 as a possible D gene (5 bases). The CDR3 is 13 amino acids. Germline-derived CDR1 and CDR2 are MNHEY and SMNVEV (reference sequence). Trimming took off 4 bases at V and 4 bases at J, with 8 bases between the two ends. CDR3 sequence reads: CASSWGENQPQHF. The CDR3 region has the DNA TGTGCCAGCAGTTGGGGGGAGAATCAGCCCCAGCATTTT.

Here the CDR3 DNA reads TGTGCCAGCAGCTTAGCTATGGGACTTCTTGAGCAGTTCTTC. Translation gives CASSLAMGLLEQFF. The V gene is TRBV7-9, the J gene TRBJ2-1, with D possibly matching TRBD2 (6 bases). The CDR3 contains 14 residues. V lost 0 bases and J 9 bases, leaving 12 bases between the germline ends. CDR1 SEHNR and CDR2 FQNEAQ come from the germline V gene (reference sequence).

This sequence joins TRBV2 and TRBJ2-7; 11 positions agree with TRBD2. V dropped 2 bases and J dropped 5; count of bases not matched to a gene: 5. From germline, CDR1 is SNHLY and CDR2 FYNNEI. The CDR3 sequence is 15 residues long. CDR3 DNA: TGTGCCAGCAGTGAACCGACTAGCGGGACAGACGAGCAGTACTTC. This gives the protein CASSEPTSGTDEQYF.

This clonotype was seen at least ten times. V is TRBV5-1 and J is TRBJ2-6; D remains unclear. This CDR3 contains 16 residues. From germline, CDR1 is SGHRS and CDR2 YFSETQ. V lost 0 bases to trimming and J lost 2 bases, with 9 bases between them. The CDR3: CASSLAGSPGANVLTF. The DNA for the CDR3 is TGCGCCAGCAGCTTGGCCGGCTCCCCTGGGGCCAACGTCCTGACTTTC.

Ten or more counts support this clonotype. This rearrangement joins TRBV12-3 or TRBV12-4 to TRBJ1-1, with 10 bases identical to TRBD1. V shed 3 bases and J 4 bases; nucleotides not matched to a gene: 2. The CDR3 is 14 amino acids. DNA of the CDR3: TGTGCCAGCAGTTTGACAGGGGGCCTCACTGAAGCTTTCTTT. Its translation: CASSLTGGLTEAFF.

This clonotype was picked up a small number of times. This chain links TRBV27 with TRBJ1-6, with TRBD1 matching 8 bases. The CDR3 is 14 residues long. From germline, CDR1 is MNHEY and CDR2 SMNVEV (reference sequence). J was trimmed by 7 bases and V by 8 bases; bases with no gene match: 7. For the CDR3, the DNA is TGTGCCAGCGCATACCGGGACAGGAATTCACCCCTCCACTTT. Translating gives CASAYRDRNSPLHF.